The 6 T cell receptor beta chains reported below all come from one sample, sequenced in a study of beta chain features in type 1 diabetes. Expressed TCRB transcripts were sequenced because the entire RNA isolate underwent reverse transcription. Repertoires were generated with immunoSEQ multiplex PCR, while TCRdb's copy carries only in-frame clones and drops some. There are roughly 290,000 clones in the sample; about 7.8% occur only once, and under 1.3% lies in the top ten. Material for sequencing was central memory CD4+ T cells from blood. These receptor sequences come from a woman between 18 and 29 years old in good health.

The sample holds a few counts of this clone. The chain recombines TRBV27 with TRBJ2-7; TRBD1 matches at 8 bases. V gave up 6 bases and J gave up 3 bases; unmatched junction bases: 4. Per the germline V gene, CDR1 is MNHEY and CDR2 is SMNVEV (reference sequence). There are 13 residues in the CDR3. The CDR3 spells CASRRQGNYEQYV. In nucleotides, the CDR3 is TGTGCCAGCAGAAGACAGGGGAACTACGAGCAGTACGTC.

This clone was observed a few times. The V gene is TRBV29-1, the J gene TRBJ2-2; D not certain. The CDR3 loop spans 12 amino acids. The V gene's germline CDR1 is SQVTM and CDR2 ANQGSEA. Trimming cost V 7 bases and J 4 bases, with 10 bases left between them. The CDR3 region is CSAGSGTGELFF. CDR3 nucleotide sequence: TGCAGCGCGGGTTCCGGCACCGGGGAGCTGTTTTTT.

This chain links TRBV4-3 with TRBJ1-1; 7 nucleotides match TRBD1. CDR1 is LGHNA, CDR2 YSLEER, per germline. The CDR3 is 15 amino acids. With V trimmed by 0 bases and J by 4 bases, 5 bases remained unmatched. The CDR3 here is CASSQEPGQITEAFF. DNA of the CDR3: TGCGCCAGCAGCCAAGAACCGGGACAGATCACTGAAGCTTTCTTT.

This clone was seen at least ten times. The genes are TRBV29-1 and TRBJ2-2, with 13 bases aligning to TRBD2. Germline values: CDR1 SQVTM, CDR2 ANQGSEA. Unmatched junction bases numbered 11, after V lost 0 bases and J lost 4 bases. CDR3 length: 19 amino acids. The CDR3, as DNA: TGCAGCGTTGAAGATCAAGGGTGGACTAGCGGGGGAGGCACCGGGGAGCTGTTTTTT. Its translation is CSVEDQGWTSGGGTGELFF.

This clone was seen a handful of times. The chain employs TRBV6-5 and TRBJ1-2; D not resolved. V lost 5 bases and J lost 2, with 6 bases in between. This CDR3 has 12 amino acids. Germline CDR1 reads MNHEY; CDR2 reads SVGAGI. The CDR3 nucleotides are TGTGCCAGCAGTGCACCAAACTATGGCTACACCTTC. This encodes CASSAPNYGYTF.

This rearrangement joins TRBV4-2 to TRBJ2-3, with D possibly TRBD2 on 7 matching bases. From germline, CDR1 is LGHNA and CDR2 YNFKEQ. There are 14 residues in the CDR3. Trimming took 4 bases from V and 5 from J, leaving 13 bases between them. The CDR3 DNA reads TGTGCCAGCAGCCTCGGGGGGCCGGAAGATACGCAGTATTTT. It encodes CASSLGGPEDTQYF.